A selection of T cell receptor beta chains follows, all from one sample in a study of OX40 agonist ivuxolimab in advanced cancers. Clones were sequenced by immunoSEQ multiplex PCR, and TCRdb holds only the in-frame ones, with some missing. This table has some 17,000 clones, about 87% appearing once. The specimen was CD4+ or CD8+ T cells sorted from blood, collected in a trial of the OX40 agonist ivuxolimab. These receptors were taken from an adult with an advanced solid tumor such as melanoma, head and neck, liver or kidney cancer. The CDR3 runs from the conserved cysteine through the conserved F or W. The D gene is left open where the match is weak. A clone size is listed for some rows: how often the clone was seen (once, few, many), or a class if it is expanded.

j_gene: TRBJ2-6
d_gene: NA
v_gene: TRBV9
abundance: few
CDR3aa: CASSPGANVLTF
CDR3nt: TGTGCCAGCAGCCCAGGGGCCAACGTCCTGACTTTC

j_gene: TRBJ2-1
d_gene: NA
v_gene: TRBV11-2
abundance: NA
CDR3aa: CASSLDLSSYNEQFF
CDR3nt: TGTGCCAGCAGCTTAGACTTGAGCTCCTACAATGAGCAGTTCTTC

j_gene: TRBJ1-3
d_gene: NA
v_gene: TRBV27
abundance: NA
CDR3aa: CASSLSNRPGNTIYF
CDR3nt: TGTGCCAGCAGTTTATCAAATCGACCGGGAAACACCATATATTTT

j_gene: TRBJ2-7
d_gene: NA
v_gene: TRBV4-2
abundance: NA
CDR3aa: CASSPDRSSSYEQYF
CDR3nt: TGTGCCAGCAGCCCCGACAGATCGAGCTCCTACGAGCAGTACTTC

j_gene: TRBJ2-7
d_gene: TRBD1
v_gene: TRBV27
abundance: NA
CDR3aa: CASSLGQGLYEQYF
CDR3nt: TGTGCCAGCAGTTTGGGACAGGGTCTCTACGAGCAGTACTTC

j_gene: TRBJ2-3
d_gene: NA
v_gene: TRBV2
abundance: NA
CDR3aa: CASRSTDTQYF
CDR3nt: TGTGCCAGCAGGAGCACAGATACGCAGTATTTT

j_gene: TRBJ1-1
d_gene: NA
v_gene: TRBV30
abundance: few
CDR3aa: CAWSGGVWGTEAFF
CDR3nt: TGTGCCTGGAGTGGAGGAGTCTGGGGCACTGAAGCTTTCTTT

j_gene: TRBJ2-7
d_gene: NA
v_gene: TRBV19
abundance: NA
CDR3aa: CATSVGAAYEQYF
CDR3nt: TGTGCCACCTCTGTCGGGGCCGCCTACGAGCAGTACTTC

j_gene: TRBJ2-1
d_gene: NA
v_gene: TRBV28
abundance: once
CDR3aa: CASSRGGQFF
CDR3nt: TGTGCCAGCAGCAGGGGAGGGCAGTTCTTC

j_gene: TRBJ2-3
d_gene: NA
v_gene: TRBV28
abundance: NA
CDR3aa: CASSFPPLERRGLYTDTQYF
CDR3nt: TGTGCCAGCAGTTTCCCTCCCCTCGAAAGGCGGGGACTTTACACAGATACGCAGTATTTT

j_gene: TRBJ2-3
d_gene: TRBD2
v_gene: TRBV13
abundance: NA
CDR3aa: CASSILGLAGGGFGTDTQYF
CDR3nt: TGTGCCAGCAGCATCCTGGGACTAGCGGGAGGTGGATTCGGCACAGATACGCAGTATTTT

j_gene: TRBJ1-4
d_gene: TRBD1
v_gene: TRBV11-2
abundance: NA
CDR3aa: CASSLGTGGYEKLFF
CDR3nt: TGTGCCAGCAGCTTAGGGACAGGGGGGTATGAAAAACTGTTTTTT

j_gene: TRBJ2-7
d_gene: TRBD1
v_gene: TRBV5-4
abundance: NA
CDR3aa: CASSPGQGPYEQYF
CDR3nt: TGTGCCAGCAGCCCGGGACAGGGGCCCTACGAGCAGTACTTC

j_gene: TRBJ2-7
d_gene: NA
v_gene: TRBV19
abundance: NA
CDR3aa: CASAGRVGYEQYF
CDR3nt: TGTGCCAGCGCGGGACGGGTGGGCTACGAGCAGTACTTC

j_gene: TRBJ2-7
d_gene: NA
v_gene: TRBV28
abundance: NA
CDR3aa: CASSLYGTGTYEQYF
CDR3nt: TGTGCCAGCAGTTTATACGGAACAGGGACCTACGAGCAGTACTTC

j_gene: TRBJ2-1
d_gene: NA
v_gene: TRBV18
abundance: NA
CDR3aa: CASSPPSNEQFF
CDR3nt: TGTGCCAGCTCACCACCAAGCAATGAGCAGTTCTTC

j_gene: TRBJ2-7
d_gene: TRBD1
v_gene: TRBV6-5
abundance: NA
CDR3aa: CASSYGTGGTYEQYF
CDR3nt: TGTGCCAGCAGCTATGGGACAGGGGGCACGTACGAGCAGTACTTC

j_gene: TRBJ2-7
d_gene: NA
v_gene: TRBV2
abundance: NA
CDR3aa: CASSSSYEQYF
CDR3nt: TGTGCCAGCAGTTCTTCCTACGAGCAGTACTTC

j_gene: TRBJ2-3
d_gene: TRBD2
v_gene: TRBV11-2
abundance: NA
CDR3aa: CASSLYGRAADTQYF
CDR3nt: TGTGCCAGCAGCTTATATGGGAGGGCCGCAGATACGCAGTATTTT

j_gene: TRBJ1-1
d_gene: NA
v_gene: TRBV28
abundance: few
CDR3aa: CASSFQEDTEAFF
CDR3nt: TGTGCCAGCAGTTTTCAGGAGGACACTGAAGCTTTCTTT

j_gene: TRBJ2-3
d_gene: NA
v_gene: TRBV5-1
abundance: NA
CDR3aa: CASSLSQSTDTQYF
CDR3nt: TGCGCCAGCAGCTTATCCCAGAGTACAGATACGCAGTATTTT

j_gene: TRBJ1-1
d_gene: NA
v_gene: TRBV9
abundance: NA
CDR3aa: CASSVVDVNTEAFF
CDR3nt: TGTGCCAGCAGCGTAGTAGATGTGAACACTGAAGCTTTCTTT

j_gene: TRBJ2-7
d_gene: NA
v_gene: TRBV5-1
abundance: NA
CDR3aa: CASSLATPAGTYEQHF
CDR3nt: TGCGCCAGCAGCTTGGCAACACCGGCGGGCACCTACGAGCAGCACTTC

j_gene: TRBJ2-1
d_gene: NA
v_gene: TRBV18
abundance: NA
CDR3aa: CASSPGTSSYNEQFF
CDR3nt: TGTGCCAGCTCACCCGGGACATCCTCCTACAATGAGCAGTTCTTC

j_gene: TRBJ2-1
d_gene: NA
v_gene: TRBV28
abundance: NA
CDR3aa: CASSFPGEQFF
CDR3nt: TGTGCCAGCAGTTTCCCGGGTGAGCAGTTCTTC

j_gene: TRBJ2-7
d_gene: NA
v_gene: TRBV27
abundance: NA
CDR3aa: CASSFGQWGYEQYF
CDR3nt: TGTGCCAGCAGTTTCGGGCAGTGGGGGTACGAGCAGTACTTC

j_gene: TRBJ1-5
d_gene: TRBD1
v_gene: TRBV4-1
abundance: NA
CDR3aa: CASSHATGAGNQPQHF
CDR3nt: TGCGCCAGCAGCCACGCGACAGGGGCTGGTAATCAGCCCCAGCATTTT

j_gene: TRBJ2-6
d_gene: NA
v_gene: TRBV4-3
abundance: NA
CDR3aa: CASSQDLPDSGANVLTF
CDR3nt: TGCGCCAGCAGCCAAGATCTTCCCGACTCTGGGGCCAACGTCCTGACTTTC

j_gene: TRBJ1-1
d_gene: NA
v_gene: TRBV28
abundance: NA
CDR3aa: CASSPYVEWSTEAFF
CDR3nt: TGTGCCAGCAGTCCGTACGTGGAGTGGAGCACTGAAGCTTTCTTT

j_gene: TRBJ2-1
d_gene: NA
v_gene: TRBV5-6
abundance: NA
CDR3aa: CASSLGDRDTFNEQFF
CDR3nt: TGTGCCAGCAGCTTGGGAGACCGGGACACCTTCAATGAGCAGTTCTTC

j_gene: TRBJ2-1
d_gene: NA
v_gene: TRBV25-1
abundance: NA
CDR3aa: CASGDNEQFF
CDR3nt: TGTGCCAGCGGAGACAATGAGCAGTTCTTC

j_gene: TRBJ1-3
d_gene: NA
v_gene: TRBV28
abundance: NA
CDR3aa: CASSYLSSGNTIYF
CDR3nt: TGTGCCAGCAGTTATCTCTCCTCTGGAAACACCATATATTTT

j_gene: TRBJ1-2
d_gene: NA
v_gene: TRBV14
abundance: NA
CDR3aa: CASSQVGFANYGYTF
CDR3nt: TGTGCCAGCAGCCAAGTCGGATTCGCTAACTATGGCTACACCTTC

j_gene: TRBJ1-1
d_gene: NA
v_gene: TRBV28
abundance: few
CDR3aa: CASSVQGTEAFF
CDR3nt: TGTGCCAGCAGTGTACAGGGAACTGAAGCTTTCTTT

j_gene: TRBJ2-3
d_gene: TRBD2
v_gene: TRBV9
abundance: NA
CDR3aa: CASSVGVAGGPDTQYF
CDR3nt: TGTGCCAGCAGCGTAGGGGTAGCGGGAGGCCCAGATACGCAGTATTTT

j_gene: TRBJ1-1
d_gene: NA
v_gene: TRBV13
abundance: NA
CDR3aa: CASTTRRAPEAFF
CDR3nt: TGTGCCAGCACGACCAGAAGGGCCCCTGAAGCTTTCTTT

j_gene: TRBJ2-7
d_gene: TRBD2
v_gene: TRBV5-7
abundance: NA
CDR3aa: CASSGGGERFTYEQYF
CDR3nt: TGTGCCAGCAGCGGCGGGGGGGAACGGTTTACCTACGAGCAGTACTTC

j_gene: TRBJ2-4
d_gene: NA
v_gene: TRBV19
abundance: NA
CDR3aa: CASSIAGMAKNIQYF
CDR3nt: TGTGCCAGTAGTATAGCCGGGATGGCCAAAAACATTCAGTACTTC

j_gene: TRBJ1-2
d_gene: NA
v_gene: TRBV29-1
abundance: once
CDR3aa: CSVVGNDYGYTF
CDR3nt: TGCAGCGTTGTCGGGAATGACTATGGCTACACCTTC

j_gene: TRBJ2-3
d_gene: NA
v_gene: TRBV27
abundance: NA
CDR3aa: CASSLGLGTDTQYF
CDR3nt: TGTGCCAGCAGTTTAGGACTGGGTACAGATACGCAGTATTTT

j_gene: TRBJ2-3
d_gene: NA
v_gene: TRBV19
abundance: NA
CDR3aa: CASSPQGAGGLTDTQYF
CDR3nt: TGTGCCAGTAGTCCCCAGGGGGCGGGAGGGCTTACAGATACGCAGTATTTT

j_gene: TRBJ2-7
d_gene: TRBD1
v_gene: TRBV7-9
abundance: NA
CDR3aa: CASSLGEGARFYEQYF
CDR3nt: TGTGCCAGCAGCTTAGGAGAGGGGGCGCGGTTTTACGAGCAGTACTTC

j_gene: TRBJ1-3
d_gene: NA
v_gene: TRBV4-3
abundance: medium-sized
CDR3aa: CASSVATGFGNTIYF
CDR3nt: TGCGCCAGCAGCGTAGCGACAGGTTTTGGAAACACCATATATTTT

j_gene: TRBJ2-1
d_gene: TRBD2
v_gene: TRBV9
abundance: NA
CDR3aa: CASSPALTSGRYEQFF
CDR3nt: TGTGCCAGCAGCCCCGCCCTGACTAGCGGGAGATATGAGCAGTTCTTC

j_gene: TRBJ2-7
d_gene: NA
v_gene: TRBV6-5
abundance: once
CDR3aa: CASSYSPAGEQYF
CDR3nt: TGTGCCAGCAGTTACTCGCCCGCTGGAGAGCAGTACTTC

j_gene: TRBJ2-1
d_gene: NA
v_gene: TRBV28
abundance: NA
CDR3aa: CASSFRGGSYNEQFF
CDR3nt: TGTGCCAGCAGTTTTAGGGGGGGCTCCTACAATGAGCAGTTCTTC

j_gene: TRBJ2-1
d_gene: NA
v_gene: TRBV14
abundance: NA
CDR3aa: CASSQTQWADEQFF
CDR3nt: TGTGCCAGCAGCCAGACTCAGTGGGCAGATGAGCAGTTCTTC

j_gene: TRBJ1-4
d_gene: NA
v_gene: TRBV11-3
abundance: NA
CDR3aa: CASSLGAGNVEKLFF
CDR3nt: TGTGCCAGCAGCTTAGGCGCAGGGAATGTTGAAAAACTGTTTTTT

j_gene: TRBJ2-7
d_gene: NA
v_gene: TRBV13
abundance: NA
CDR3aa: CASSLGLALYEQYF
CDR3nt: TGTGCCAGCAGCTTAGGCCTAGCTCTCTACGAGCAGTACTTC

j_gene: TRBJ2-7
d_gene: NA
v_gene: TRBV28
abundance: NA
CDR3aa: CASSYSYEQYF
CDR3nt: TGTGCCAGCAGTTACTCCTACGAGCAGTACTTC

j_gene: TRBJ2-2
d_gene: NA
v_gene: TRBV4-2
abundance: once
CDR3aa: CASSHDVLLTGELFF
CDR3nt: TGTGCCAGCAGCCATGACGTTCTTCTCACCGGGGAGCTGTTTTTT

j_gene: TRBJ2-7
d_gene: NA
v_gene: TRBV27
abundance: few
CDR3aa: CASSTIPGLGYEQYF
CDR3nt: TGTGCCAGCAGTACAATCCCGGGACTCGGCTACGAGCAGTACTTC